This entry is about one T cell receptor beta chain. In the authors' methods: Amplification of reference gene primers was used by the study to estimate nucleated cell counts. Generated by immunoSEQ multiplex PCR, the TCRdb table keeps only in-frame clones and is missing some. V and J calls and clone size follow that table, whereas D and trimming were derived from the DNA. Of some 340,000 clones in the sample, 90% were seen once. This CDR3 comprises 15 residues. CDR1 is LGHDT and CDR2 is YNNKEL in the germline V gene (reference sequence). Trimming removed 4 bases from V and 0 bases from J, with 10 bases in between. This sample stems from a study of blood T cell repertoires in COVID-19. In terms of age and location, participants ranged from roughly 18 to 95 years and lived in about two dozen US areas. Membership in each cohort depended on participant-reported clinical history. Within 2 weeks before study entry, exposed participants met a COVID-19 case.

The material sequenced was PBMCs or T cells enriched from blood (not recorded which). This receptor was obtained from a woman aged 25-40 years who had been exposed to COVID-19. This rearrangement joins TRBV3-1 (or the pseudogene TRBV3-2) to TRBJ1-5; D unresolved. Here the CDR3 reads CASSPTTHSNQPQHF. The CDR3, as DNA: TGTGCCAGCAGCCCTACGACACATAGCAATCAGCCCCAGCATTTT.